This TCR beta chain stems from a study of shared clonotypes between healthy human individuals. Method: immunoSEQ multiplex PCR; TCRdb's copy keeps in-frame clones and lacks some. The sample yields about 980,000 clones, around 80% seen once. Remarks on this clone: Its antigen is undetermined.

Study-level findings and limits: Clonotype sharing across donors was expected to vary with sequencing depth. Only blood was sampled, and tissue TCR repertoires likely differ from blood ones.

V was pared by 3 bases and J by 2 bases, with 11 bases between. Germline lookup yields CDR1 SNHLY and CDR2 FYNNEI. This CDR3 has 14 residues. The sample consisted of memory CD4+ T cells sorted from blood. Subset specified: CD45RA-negative fraction. The chain uses TRBV2 and TRBJ2-7, with D possibly TRBD1 on 5 matching bases. The source of this sequence is a man aged 18 to 29 in good health. CDR3 nucleotides: TGTGCCAGCAGTGATCGGACATTTGCCTACGAGCAGTACTTC. Amino acids: CASSDRTFAYEQYF.